The 28 T cell receptor beta chains below were found in one sample sequenced in a study of cytomegalovirus exposure and HLA in healthy donors. PCR employed 60 Vbeta and 13 Jbeta primers. The protocol was immunoSEQ multiplex PCR, while the TCRdb copy is restricted to in-frame clones and leaves out a portion. The sample contains about 140,000 clones, 70% to 85% of which appear only once. The specimen was PBMCs. The receptors come from a man aged 25 to 45 in good health and CMV-seropositive.

This clone was found many times. The rearrangement uses TRBV5-6 and TRBJ2-7; 9 nucleotides agree with TRBD1. The CDR3 has 14 amino acids. The V gene's germline CDR1 is SGHDT and CDR2 YYEEEE. Trimming removed 4 bases from V and 5 bases from J; junction bases left unmatched: 7. The CDR3 DNA follows: TGTGCCAGCAGCCCACTGGACAGGGGAGACGAGCAGTACTTC. As protein: CASSPLDRGDEQYF.

This chain connects TRBV5-1 to TRBJ2-3, with TRBD2 identical over 12 bases. Germline CDR1 and CDR2: SGHRS and YFSETQ. This CDR3 is 16 amino acids long. V lost 4 bases, J lost 2 bases, and 5 bases stayed unmatched. The CDR3 bases are TGCGCCAGCAGCCTCGGACTAGCGGGAACCACAGATACGCAGTATTTT. It encodes CASSLGLAGTTDTQYF.

J is TRBJ1-1 and V is TRBV29-1; D unclear. The CDR3 consists of 12 residues. The ends were cut back, 7 bases at V and 1 base at J, with 10 bases in the middle. The germline gives CDR1 SQVTM, CDR2 ANQGSEA. CDR3 sequence (DNA): TGCAGCGGGTGGGGAGGGAACACTGAAGCTTTCTTT. It encodes CSGWGGNTEAFF. The entire variable domain, with the rest obtained from reference TRBV29-1 and TRBJ1-1, is as follows: SAVISQKPSRDICQRGTSLTIQCQVDSQVTMMFWYRQQPGQSLTLIATANQGSEATYESGFVIDKFPISRPNLTFSTLTVSNMSPEDSSIYLCSGWGGNTEAFFGQGTRLTVV.

This clone showed up just a few times. The chain links TRBV5-1 to TRBJ2-7, with D perhaps TRBD1 (5 bases). The germline V gene encodes CDR1 SGHRS and CDR2 YFSETQ. The V end was cut by 3 bases, the J end by 7 bases, with 17 bases between. CDR3 length equals 14 residues. CDR3 in DNA: TGCGCCAGCAGCTCAGGGATACTTAGATGGGAGCAGTACTTC. This sequence encodes CASSSGILRWEQYF.

This sequence joins TRBV7-9 and TRBJ2-2; TRBD1 agrees at 9 bases. The germline gives CDR1 SEHNR, CDR2 FQNEAQ (reference sequence). V gave up 5 bases and J gave up 4 bases; unmatched junction bases: 8. This CDR3 has 16 amino acids. The CDR3 loop is CASSTRTGESTGELFF. CDR3 DNA: TGTGCCAGCAGCACCCGGACAGGGGAGAGCACCGGGGAGCTGTTTTTT.

This chain joins TRBV28 and TRBJ1-2; the match to TRBD1 covers 7 bases. The V gene end was trimmed by 8 bases and the J gene end by 4 bases; junction bases not matched to a gene: 16. Germline V lookup: CDR1 MDHEN, CDR2 SYDVKM. The CDR3 length is 16 residues. CDR3 nucleotides: TGTGCCAGCGGGGGCCCTGGACAGGCAGTTAGCTATGGCTACACCTTC. This codes for CASGGPGQAVSYGYTF.

This chain connects TRBV13 to TRBJ2-1; TRBD2 matches 14 bases. V gave up 4 bases and J gave up 9 bases; unmatched junction bases: 5. The CDR3 contains 15 residues. The germline V gene has CDR1 PRHDT and CDR2 FYEKMQ (reference sequence). The CDR3 spells CASSSGLAGVVEQFF. For the CDR3, the DNA is TGTGCCAGCAGCTCGGGACTAGCGGGGGTAGTTGAGCAGTTCTTC.

The chain recombines TRBV4-1 with TRBJ2-7; 8 bases map to TRBD1. V was clipped by 3 bases and J by 6 bases; unmatched bases: 4. This CDR3 spans 13 amino acids. CDR1 and CDR2 (germline): MGHRA, YSYEKL. CDR3 nucleotides: TGCGCCAGCAGCCACGACAGGGGTGGCGAGCAGTACTTC. This sequence encodes CASSHDRGGEQYF.

The chain couples TRBV9 to TRBJ2-1; 9 positions match TRBD2. Per the germline V gene, CDR1 is SGDLS and CDR2 is YYNGEE. With V trimmed by 4 bases and J by 0 bases, 8 bases remained unmatched. This CDR3 has 17 amino acids. CDR3 region: CASSLPNSGGSYNEQFF. DNA of the CDR3: TGTGCCAGCAGCCTTCCAAATAGCGGGGGCTCCTACAATGAGCAGTTCTTC.

The gene calls are TRBV5-1 and TRBJ2-3; weak D call: TRBD2 (7 bases). Deletions cut 3 bases from V and 2 bases from J, with 16 bases between. Germline values: CDR1 SGHRS, CDR2 YFSETQ. The CDR3 runs 16 residues. The CDR3 is CASSSGGDPLTDTQYF. CDR3 coding DNA: TGCGCCAGCAGCTCGGGGGGCGATCCCCTCACAGATACGCAGTATTTT.

The chain uses TRBV28 and TRBJ2-7, with a tentative D call TRBD1 (6 bases). The CDR3 length is 13 residues. From germline, CDR1 is MDHEN and CDR2 SYDVKM. V gave up 7 bases and J gave up 4 bases, with 14 bases separating them. The CDR3 sequence: CASTTGSRYEQYF. CDR3 DNA: TGTGCCAGCACCACAGGGAGTCGGTACGAGCAGTACTTC.

V and J are TRBV11-1 and TRBJ1-6, with 9 bases that match TRBD1. Germline CDR1 reads SGHAT; CDR2 reads FQDESV (reference sequence). Losses at the gene ends were 4 bases for V and 5 bases for J; bases not matched to a gene: 6. CDR3 length: 16 residues. The CDR3 protein is CASSSLGTGNNSPLHF. CDR3 DNA sequence: TGTGCCAGCAGCTCCTTGGGGACAGGGAATAATTCACCCCTCCACTTT.

The chain has TRBV11-2 and TRBJ1-2; no clear D gene. V dropped 3 bases and J dropped 4 bases, with 12 bases sitting between them. This CDR3 spans 14 amino acids. Germline CDR1 is SGHAT and CDR2 is FQNNGV. The CDR3 loop reads CASSFGATGYGYTF. Written as DNA, the CDR3 is TGTGCCAGCAGCTTTGGTGCCACCGGCTATGGCTACACCTTC.

The J gene is TRBJ1-4, the V gene TRBV25-1; maybe TRBD1 (5 bases). V was cut by 6 bases and J by 8 bases, with 16 bases left in between. Germline V gene lookup returns CDR1 MGHDK and CDR2 SYGVNS. The CDR3 extends over 14 amino acids. The CDR3 spells CASRARDPAEKLFF. CDR3 in DNA: TGTGCCAGCAGAGCCAGGGATCCCGCCGAAAAACTGTTTTTT.

The chain recombines TRBV6-6 with TRBJ2-7; 13 bases align to TRBD2. The length of the CDR3 is 15 residues. With V trimmed by 6 bases and J by 1 base, 3 bases remained unmatched. Germline V gene data show CDR1 as MNHNY and CDR2 as SVGAGI (reference sequence). The chain's CDR3 is CASRELAGGSYEQYF. DNA for the CDR3: TGTGCCAGCAGAGAACTAGCGGGGGGGTCCTACGAGCAGTACTTC.

The V call is TRBV19, the J call TRBJ1-5, with 8 bases identical to TRBD1. J was trimmed by 2 bases and V by 5 bases; bases with no gene match: 8. CDR3 length: 16 residues. Germline assignment: CDR1 LNHDA and CDR2 SQIVND (reference sequence). CDR3 loop: CASSRLDRGGNQPQHF. CDR3 sequence (DNA): TGTGCCAGTAGTCGACTAGACAGGGGTGGCAATCAGCCCCAGCATTTT.

The chain links TRBV13 to TRBJ1-1; 9 bases are a match to TRBD1. V gave up 0 bases and J gave up 5 bases; unmatched junction bases: 1. Per the germline V gene, CDR1 is PRHDT and CDR2 is FYEKMQ (reference sequence). CDR3 length: 14 amino acids. CDR3 sequence reads: CASSLGQGATEAFF. CDR3 coding DNA: TGTGCCAGCAGCTTAGGACAGGGGGCTACTGAAGCTTTCTTT. The full variable domain, rest sourced from reference TRBV13 and TRBJ1-1, is AAGVIQSPRHLIKEKRETATLKCYPIPRHDTVYWYQQGPGQDPQFLISFYEKMQSDKGSIPDRFSAQQFSDYHSELNMSSLELGDSALYFCASSLGQGATEAFFGQGTRLTVV.

The rearrangement links TRBV28 to TRBJ2-7; a weak D match, TRBD1 (6 bases). CDR1 and CDR2 (germline): MDHEN, SYDVKM. The germline V and J ends were trimmed by 8 bases and 0 bases, with 17 bases remaining between them. This CDR3 is 15 amino acids long. The CDR3 protein is CASGLYRASSYEQYF. As DNA, the CDR3 is TGTGCCAGCGGACTCTACAGGGCGAGCTCCTACGAGCAGTACTTC.

The CDR3 loop reads CASSRGQAKETQYF. The CDR3, as DNA: TGTGCCAGCAGCCGGGGACAGGCTAAAGAGACCCAGTACTTC. The gene calls are TRBV7-2 and TRBJ2-5, with TRBD1 identical over 8 bases. With 5 bases clipped from V and 3 bases from J, the junction kept 5 bases outside the gene matches. Germline V gives CDR1 SGHTA, CDR2 FQGNSA. The CDR3 runs 14 residues.

This clone was seen a few times. V is TRBV7-8 and J is TRBJ2-1; 8 positions match TRBD1. Germline V lookup: CDR1 SGHVS, CDR2 FQNEAQ. The junction had 2 bases not matched to a gene; V was cut back by 2 bases and J by 5 bases. The CDR3 contains 14 residues. CDR3 amino acids: CASSLWTGNNEQFF. The CDR3 DNA follows: TGTGCCAGCAGCTTATGGACAGGGAACAATGAGCAGTTCTTC.

The chain joins TRBV5-1 to TRBJ2-7; 12 nucleotides line up with TRBD2. Trimming took 4 bases from V and 5 from J; bases not matched to a gene: 10. The V gene's germline CDR1 is SGHRS and CDR2 YFSETQ. The CDR3 sequence is 16 residues long. The CDR3 DNA follows: TGCGCCAGCAGCCTACCCAGACTAGCGGGAGCAGACGAGCAGTACTTC. Amino acid sequence: CASSLPRLAGADEQYF.

V and J are TRBV15 and TRBJ2-3; 8 bases line up with TRBD1. Germline CDR1 is LNHNV and CDR2 is YYDKDF (reference sequence). The CDR3 spans 15 residues. Trimming cost V 0 bases and J 5 bases; bases outside gene matches: 4. CDR3 in DNA: TGTGCCACCAGCAGAGATCGACAGGGGTTAGATACGCAGTATTTT. Translation gives CATSRDRQGLDTQYF.

Remarks on this clone: Distinct nucleotide sequences in the sample also encode this CDR3. The chain uses TRBV10-3 and TRBJ1-5; TRBD1 agrees at 10 bases. Germline CDR1 reads ENHRY; CDR2 reads SYGVKD. Trimming cost V 4 bases and J 4 bases; bases outside gene matches: 1. The CDR3 covers 14 residues. CDR3 coding DNA: TGTGCCATCAGTGGGACAGGGGGGAATCAGCCCCAGCATTTT. Protein product: CAISGTGGNQPQHF.

The genes are TRBV4-2 and TRBJ2-1; no definite D call. The germline V and J ends were trimmed by 0 bases and 0 bases, with 9 bases remaining between them. In germline, CDR1 is LGHNA, CDR2 YNFKEQ. The CDR3 is 16 amino acids. The CDR3 coding sequence is TGTGCCAGCAGCCAAGATCTCACGGGCTCCTACAATGAGCAGTTCTTC. It yields the protein CASSQDLTGSYNEQFF.

This clone occurred a few times. The chain recombines TRBV4-1 with TRBJ2-7; D is possibly TRBD2 (6 bases). Per germline, CDR1 MGHRA and CDR2 YSYEKL. Trimming stripped 4 bases from V and 2 bases from J, with 15 bases between. CDR3 length: 15 residues. CDR3 region: CASSLTGLEPYEQYF. The CDR3, as DNA: TGCGCCAGCAGCCTAACGGGACTCGAACCCTACGAGCAGTACTTC.

The chain is built from TRBV28 and TRBJ2-7, with D unresolved. The CDR3 runs 13 residues. Germline CDR1 and CDR2: MDHEN and SYDVKM. Trimming removed 3 bases at V and 5 bases at J, with 11 bases between. CDR3 in amino acids: CASSFPGVNEQYF. The CDR3, as DNA: TGTGCCAGCAGTTTTCCAGGTGTCAACGAGCAGTACTTC. The full variable domain, rest sourced from reference TRBV28 and TRBJ2-7, is DVKVTQSSRYLVKRTGEKVFLECVQDMDHENMFWYRQDPGLGLRLIYFSYDVKMKEKGDIPEGYSVSREKKERFSLILESASTNQTSMYLCASSFPGVNEQYFGPGTRLTVT.

The rearrangement links TRBV11-2 to TRBJ2-7; 8 bases are shared with TRBD2. Per germline, CDR1 SGHAT and CDR2 FQNNGV. The trim removed 5 bases at V and 3 bases at J, leaving 9 bases unmatched. The CDR3 contains 15 residues. This CDR3 is CASSPGTRAYYEQYF. Here the CDR3 DNA reads TGTGCCAGCAGCCCAGGGACTAGGGCCTACTACGAGCAGTACTTC. Variable domain in full (rest from reference TRBV11-2 and TRBJ2-7): EAGVAQSPRYKIIEKRQSVAFWCNPISGHATLYWYQQILGQGPKLLIQFQNNGVVDDSQLPKDRFSAERLKGVDSTLKIQPAKLEDSAVYLCASSPGTRAYYEQYFGPGTRLTVT.

The chain combines TRBV5-1 with TRBJ2-3; D is possibly TRBD1 (6 bases). The CDR3 sequence is 14 residues long. Per germline, CDR1 SGHRS and CDR2 YFSETQ. V lost 7 bases and J 0 bases, leaving 12 bases between the germline ends. CDR3 loop: CASRDISSTDTQYF. CDR3 bases: TGCGCCAGCCGGGACATTTCTAGCACAGATACGCAGTATTTT.